This T cell receptor (beta chain) emerged from a study of T cells in women clearing cervical HPV infection. Overall study context: Cases were women with histologically confirmed HPV16-related CIN3 or worse, including 2 invasive cancers.

The data were produced by immunoSEQ multiplex PCR, yet TCRdb's version contains in-frame clones alone and is incomplete. The sample table sets out around 35,000 clones. The CDR3 totals 15 residues. CDR1 is SGHTA, CDR2 FQGNSA, per germline. As regards this clone: The DNA ends 3 residues before the CDR3 does, and the rest of the CDR3 is filled in from the germline J gene.

This TCR came from a woman between 18 and 75 years old with a cervical HPV16 infection that either progressed to CIN3+ or cleared (not recorded which). Specimen: blood buffy coat. The chain couples TRBV7-2 to TRBJ2-2, with D maybe TRBD1 (6 bases). The covered CDR3 bases are TGTGCCAGCAGCTTAGCGCAGGGGCGGAATGAAAAG. It translates to CASSLAQGRNEK. The complete CDR3 sequence is CASSLAQGRNEKLFF.